What follows are 13 T cell receptor beta chains derived from one specimen sequenced in a study of T cell repertoires in cytomegalovirus infection. Which antigens these TCRs recognize remains unknown. TCRdb reprocessed the reads via MiXCR and lists one record per CDR3 protein. The data show 80,000 to 90,000 distinct CDR3 sequences, roughly 44% seen once. Sample: CD8+ T cells from cultured PBMCs, taken from culture after CMV antigen stimulation. These receptors were obtained from a human donor in good health (CMV status not recorded). Some clones in this sample may be carry-over from other donors' samples.

The J gene is TRBJ1-2, the V gene TRBV4-1; no firm D call. The V and J ends lost 2 bases and 2 bases respectively, with 9 bases between them. CDR3 length: 14 residues. CDR1 is MGHRA, CDR2 YSYEKL, per germline. CDR3 sequence reads: CASSQRDGNYGYTF. In DNA form, the CDR3 reads TGCGCCAGCAGCCAAAGGGATGGGAACTATGGCTACACCTTC.

CDR3 loop: CASSVSVGYSKETQYF. Written as DNA, the CDR3 is TGTGCCAGCAGCGTATCGGTCGGGTACTCCAAAGAGACCCAGTACTTC. The genes are TRBV7-8 and TRBJ2-5; D is unclear. The V and J ends lost 5 bases and 3 bases respectively, with 19 bases between them. Germline V gene data show CDR1 as SGHVS and CDR2 as FQNEAQ. The CDR3 spans 16 residues.

This clonotype was picked up a small number of times. The chain has TRBV7-6 and TRBJ2-1; D might be TRBD1 (5 bases). The V end was cut by 5 bases, the J end by 4 bases, with 12 bases between. In germline, CDR1 is SGHVS, CDR2 FNYEAQ. This CDR3 comprises 14 residues. CDR3 amino acids: CASSTEAGYNEQFF. The CDR3 DNA reads TGTGCCAGCAGCACCGAGGCAGGGTACAATGAGCAGTTCTTC.

V and J are TRBV20-1 and TRBJ1-2; no firm D call. Germline values: CDR1 DFQATT, CDR2 SNEGSKA (reference sequence). This CDR3 contains 14 residues. Trimming took 3 bases from V and 2 from J, leaving 13 bases between them. CDR3 sequence reads: CSASRIYGNYGYTF. The CDR3 DNA sequence: TGCAGTGCTAGCCGGATTTACGGCAACTATGGCTACACCTTC.

The table lists this clonotype with a few counts. The gene calls are TRBV12-3 or TRBV12-4 and TRBJ2-1, with TRBD2 matching 8 bases. CDR3 length: 16 amino acids. The junction had 11 bases not matched to a gene; V was cut back by 6 bases and J by 4 bases. DNA of the CDR3: TGTGCCAGCAGCTCCCCCGGACTAGCTGGTTACAATGAGCAGTTCTTC. Amino acid sequence: CASSSPGLAGYNEQFF.

The chain has TRBV28 and TRBJ1-1; possibly TRBD1 for D (5 bases). The V end was cut by 2 bases, the J end by 4 bases, with 17 bases between. The CDR3 has 16 amino acids. Germline V gene sequence: CDR1 MDHEN, CDR2 SYDVKM. DNA of the CDR3: TGTGCCAGCAGTTTACCTGACCTACCTGGGACCACTGAAGCTTTCTTT. It encodes CASSLPDLPGTTEAFF. Variable domain in full (rest from reference TRBV28 and TRBJ1-1): DVKVTQSSRYLVKRTGEKVFLECVQDMDHENMFWYRQDPGLGLRLIYFSYDVKMKEKGDIPEGYSVSREKKERFSLILESASTNQTSMYLCASSLPDLPGTTEAFFGQGTRLTVV.

The chain joins TRBV12-3 or TRBV12-4 to TRBJ2-7, with 13 bases identical to TRBD2. J gave up 2 bases and V 5 bases, and 9 bases lay outside the gene matches. The CDR3 has 17 residues. The CDR3 here is CASSIGLAGAIPYEQYF. DNA of the CDR3: TGTGCCAGCAGTATCGGACTAGCGGGAGCTATCCCCTACGAGCAGTACTTC.

Here the CDR3 DNA reads TGTGCCAGCAGCCAAGATCTCGGGACTAGCGGACTGAATACGCAGTATTTT. Its protein product is CASSQDLGTSGLNTQYF. This chain uses TRBV4-2 with TRBJ2-3; 11 nucleotides match TRBD2. J lost 7 bases, V lost 0 bases, and 9 bases had no gene match. CDR3 size: 17 residues. Germline V gene data show CDR1 as LGHNA and CDR2 as YNFKEQ.

The chain has TRBV20-1 and TRBJ2-3; D is unresolved. Germline V CDR1 and CDR2: DFQATT, SNEGSKA (reference sequence). The V end lost 1 base, the J end lost 6 bases, and 5 bases lay between the germline ends. This CDR3 is built from 11 residues. CDR3 sequence reads: CSARVQDTQYF. DNA of the CDR3: TGCAGTGCTAGAGTCCAGGATACGCAGTATTTT.

The CDR3: CASSEGRMNTEAFF. The CDR3 DNA follows: TGTGCCAGCAGCGAGGGACGGATGAACACTGAAGCTTTCTTT. The chain is built from TRBV7-9 and TRBJ1-1; D may be TRBD1 (5 bases). In germline, CDR1 is SEHNR, CDR2 FQNEAQ (reference sequence). CDR3 length: 14 residues. V was pared by 5 bases and J by 0 bases, with 10 bases between.

This clonotype was seen only a few times. The chain employs TRBV19 and TRBJ2-7; possible D gene TRBD2, 5 bases. The length of the CDR3 is 14 residues. CDR1 is LNHDA and CDR2 is SQIVND in the germline V gene (reference sequence). The V end was cut by 3 bases, the J end by 5 bases, with 14 bases between. The DNA of the CDR3 is TGTGCCAGTAGTATGACGGGGAACATCGACGAGCAGTACTTC. Translation: CASSMTGNIDEQYF.

The sample holds a few counts of this clonotype. The J gene is TRBJ2-7, the V gene TRBV7-2; 11 bases fit TRBD2. The CDR3 is made up of 14 amino acids. Germline lookup yields CDR1 SGHTA and CDR2 FQGNSA. The V and J ends lost 8 bases and 3 bases, in that order; junction bases with no gene match: 6. CDR3 DNA: TGTGCCAGCCGGGCCGGGACTAGCGGCTACGAGCAGTACTTC. Its protein product is CASRAGTSGYEQYF. The complete variable domain, with remaining parts taken from reference TRBV7-2 and TRBJ2-7, reads GAGVSQSPSNKVTEKGKDVELRCDPISGHTALYWYRQSLGQGLEFLIYFQGNSAPDKSGLPSDRFSAERTGGSVSTLTIQRTQQEDSAVYLCASRAGTSGYEQYFGPGTRLTVT.

There are a few counts of this clonotype. Written as DNA, the CDR3 is TGTGCCAGCAGTTACTCCTTAGCCGGGACCCAGTACTTC. Its translation is CASSYSLAGTQYF. The chain employs TRBV6-6 and TRBJ2-5; D is uncertain. Trimming took 0 bases from V and 7 from J, leaving 9 bases between them. Germline CDR1 is MNHNY and CDR2 is SVGAGI (reference sequence). The CDR3 length is 13 residues.